One and the same sample provided the 12 T cell receptor beta chains below, sequenced in a study of neurological immune-mediated disorders. The time point: longitudinal time-point 1 (baseline). Each CDR3 protein gets one entry after TCRdb re-called the 5' RACE reads with MiXCR. This table has some 60,000 distinct CDR3 sequences, around 11% appearing once. The specimen was PBMCs. The receptors stem from a male donor with HTLV-1-associated myelopathy (HAM/TSP).

This clonotype was seen many times. This chain uses TRBV5-1 with TRBJ2-1, with TRBD2 matching over 8 bases. The CDR3 is 14 amino acids. The germline V gene encodes CDR1 SGHRS and CDR2 YFSETQ. Unmatched junction bases numbered 6, after V lost 4 bases and J lost 6 bases. CDR3 amino acids: CASSPGLAPNEQFF. CDR3 nucleotides: TGCGCCAGCAGCCCAGGACTAGCCCCCAATGAGCAGTTCTTC.

This clonotype was counted ten times or more. CDR3 protein: CASSLAGDSYEQYF. The CDR3 DNA sequence: TGTGCCAGCAGCTTGGCTGGGGACTCCTACGAGCAGTACTTC. The chain combines TRBV5-4 with TRBJ2-7; D remains unclear. Trimming took off 0 bases at V and 0 bases at J, with 7 bases between the two ends. Per the germline V gene, CDR1 is SGHNT and CDR2 is YYREEE (reference sequence). CDR3 size: 14 residues.

This clonotype was recorded at least ten times. The V call is TRBV7-6, the J call TRBJ1-2; D is perhaps TRBD1 (6 bases). Germline V CDR1 and CDR2: SGHVS, FNYEAQ. The CDR3 runs 13 residues. V was clipped by 5 bases and J by 2 bases, with 9 bases between them. DNA for the CDR3: TGTGCCAGCAGCCCTACAGGGAACTATGGCTACACCTTC. Protein sequence: CASSPTGNYGYTF.

This clonotype was counted many times. V and J are TRBV28 and TRBJ1-2; 8 nucleotides agree with TRBD1. The CDR3 has 14 amino acids. From germline, CDR1 is MDHEN and CDR2 SYDVKM. Unmatched junction bases numbered 11, after V lost 8 bases and J lost 6 bases. CDR3 bases: TGTGCCAGCTCGCCGGGACAGGTCTGGGATGGCTACACCTTC. Amino acid sequence: CASSPGQVWDGYTF.

Ten or more counts support this clonotype. V is TRBV5-6 and J is TRBJ2-1; D is possibly TRBD1 or TRBD2 (5 bases each). Looked up from germline, CDR1 is SGHDT and CDR2 is YYEEEE. The CDR3 spans 14 residues. The V end was cut by 4 bases, the J end by 7 bases, with 15 bases between. The CDR3 region is CASSGSRVGNEQFF. DNA of the CDR3: TGTGCCAGCAGCGGGAGCAGGGTTGGAAATGAGCAGTTCTTC.

This clonotype has ten or more counts. The chain recombines TRBV6-5 with TRBJ2-7; D not resolved. Trimming removed 4 bases at V and 5 bases at J, with 18 bases between. CDR3 length: 15 amino acids. From germline, CDR1 is MNHEY and CDR2 SVGAGI. CDR3 region: CASSWRSSRNDEQYF. CDR3 DNA: TGTGCCAGCAGTTGGAGATCCTCTAGGAACGACGAGCAGTACTTC.

At least ten counts were recorded for this clonotype. The V call is TRBV7-7, the J call TRBJ2-1; D perhaps matches TRBD2 (7 bases). Germline V gene data show CDR1 as SSHAT and CDR2 as FNYEAQ (reference sequence). The CDR3 runs 16 residues. With 5 bases removed from V and 6 bases from J, the gap between germline ends came to 20 bases. The CDR3 DNA reads TGTGCCAGCAGCCCGACTTCCGCGGGGGCACTCAATGAGCAGTTCTTC. Protein product: CASSPTSAGALNEQFF.

This clonotype came up many times. V and J are TRBV9 and TRBJ1-6; 8 bases line up with TRBD1. CDR3 length: 15 amino acids. V shed 3 bases and J 8 bases; nucleotides not matched to a gene: 7. Germline V gene lookup returns CDR1 SGDLS and CDR2 YYNGEE. For the CDR3, the DNA is TGTGCCAGCAGCGCCGCAGGGGGCAGGGATTCACCCCTCCACTTT. It translates to CASSAAGGRDSPLHF. The full variable domain, rest sourced from reference TRBV9 and TRBJ1-6, is DSGVTQTPKHLITATGQRVTLRCSPRSGDLSVYWYQQSLDQGLQFLIQYYNGEERAKGNILERFSAQQFPDLHSELNLSSLELGDSALYFCASSAAGGRDSPLHFGNGTRLTVT.

This clonotype was seen ten or more times. The chain is built from TRBV5-1 and TRBJ1-1, with 10 bases lining up with TRBD1. CDR3 size: 14 residues. Germline CDR1 and CDR2: SGHRS and YFSETQ. V trimming: 5 bases; J trimming: 6 bases; junction bases outside the gene matches: 7. In DNA, the CDR3 is TGCGCCAGCAGGGGGGGGACAGGGGAATCTGAAGCTTTCTTT. Its translation is CASRGGTGESEAFF.

This clonotype was recorded many times. A read error may produce the germline difference seen at one junction end. The J gene is TRBJ2-2, the V gene TRBV5-1; 9 bases agree with TRBD2. The CDR3 is made up of 17 amino acids. The germline V gene encodes CDR1 SGHRS and CDR2 YFSETQ. The CDR3 DNA follows: TGCGCCAGCAGCTTGTTAGCGGGGGCCTCGAACACCGGGGAGCAGTTTTTT. Translation gives CASSLLAGASNTGEQFF.

This clonotype was seen ten or more times. The V call is TRBV7-2, the J call TRBJ2-1, with D hard to call. This CDR3 has 12 amino acids. With 5 bases removed from V and 8 bases from J, the gap between germline ends came to 10 bases. CDR1 is SGHTA and CDR2 is FQGNSA in the germline V gene. DNA for the CDR3: TGTGCCAGCAGCCAATATGGCGATGAGCAGTTCTTC. Translating it yields CASSQYGDEQFF.

The table lists this clonotype with many counts. The rearrangement joins TRBV7-8 to TRBJ2-3, with D tentatively TRBD2 (7 bases). The CDR3 is made up of 14 amino acids. V was shortened by 11 bases and J by 4 bases, with 19 bases between the two germline ends. The germline V gene has CDR1 SGHVS and CDR2 FQNEAQ. The CDR3 protein is CASSRGGDSDTQYF. DNA for the CDR3: TGTGCCTCCAGTAGGGGGGGTGATTCAGATACGCAGTATTTT.